This T cell receptor (beta chain) was sequenced in a study of blood T cell repertoires in COVID-19. Background on the study: Collection of acute and convalescent COVID-19 samples took place in the United States, Italy and Spain. The analysed material was cDNA or gDNA that came from T cells, B-cell-depleted T cells, or PBMCs.

Method: immunoSEQ multiplex PCR; TCRdb's copy keeps in-frame clones and lacks some. The table lists fewer than 450,000 clones, about 90% of them singletons. Germline V gene lookup returns CDR1 PRHDT and CDR2 FYEKMQ (reference sequence). The CDR3 is 13 residues long. Between the trimmed V and J ends, which lost 11 bases and 0 bases, there was a span of 11 bases. Two negative PCRs, clearance, or symptom resolution were required of recovered Cohort 3 donors. The sequenced sample consisted of PBMCs or T cells enriched from blood (not recorded which). J is TRBJ1-5 and V is TRBV13; unclear D gene. The sequence came from a woman under 40 who had recovered from COVID-19. DNA for the CDR3: TGTGCCCCTAGGATTAGTAGCAATCAGCCCCAGCATTTT. Its protein product is CAPRISSNQPQHF. The full variable domain, rest sourced from reference TRBV13 and TRBJ1-5, is AAGVIQSPRHLIKEKRETATLKCYPIPRHDTVYWYQQGPGQDPQFLISFYEKMQSDKGSIPDRFSAQQFSDYHSELNMSSLELGDSALYFCAPRISSNQPQHFGDGTRLSIL.